Below, 16 T cell receptor beta chains from the same sample are listed, as sequenced in a study of human T cells and chemical hapten exposure (dated by TCRdb to the early 2020s). Libraries were constructed by RACE. The data were produced on a NextSeq 500. TCRdb cleaned the public reads at Q25 with fastp, built clones with MiXCR and kept in-frame beta chains. Rows matching on CDR3 protein sequence are summarized as one entry with the most common DNA and genes. The sample includes 350,000 to 400,000 distinct CDR3 sequences, with nearly 6.5% observed a single time. The ten largest clones take up around 5.8% of the sample. This specimen's time point label, per the study, means: patch test 2, 6 weeks after DPC sensitization. The treatment or condition label here, explained by the study, means: therapeutic diphenylcyclopropenone sensitization with weekly scalp DPC. Sequenced material: whole blood, taken in connection with sensitization to the hapten diphenylcyclopropenone (DPC). All receptors come from a young woman with alopecia areata. Some clones in this sample may be carry-over from other donors' samples.

This clonotype was observed a handful of times. This chain links TRBV7-9 with TRBJ1-1; 8 bases agree with TRBD1. The length of the CDR3 is 17 residues. Germline CDR1 is SEHNR and CDR2 is FQNEAQ (reference sequence). V shed 4 bases, J shed 5 bases, and the junction held 15 bases outside the gene matches. The CDR3 spells CASSSQYKGQGGTEAFF. DNA for the CDR3: TGTGCCAGCAGCTCGCAATATAAAGGACAGGGTGGGACTGAAGCTTTCTTT.

The table lists this clonotype with a few counts. V and J are TRBV7-8 and TRBJ2-7; no definite D call. Germline V lookup: CDR1 SGHVS, CDR2 FQNEAQ. This CDR3 has 12 residues. V was pared by 5 bases and J by 3 bases, with 8 bases between. In DNA form, the CDR3 reads TGTGCCAGCAGCCCGCGAGACTACGAGCAGTACTTC. Its translation: CASSPRDYEQYF.

This clonotype was recorded many times. This rearrangement joins TRBV9 to TRBJ2-1; maybe TRBD1 (6 bases). Per the germline V gene, CDR1 is SGDLS and CDR2 is YYNGEE. CDR3 length equals 13 residues. The V and J ends lost 4 bases and 7 bases respectively, with 12 bases between them. CDR3: CASSLNRENEQFF. The CDR3 DNA follows: TGTGCCAGCAGCCTTAACAGGGAGAATGAGCAGTTCTTC.

The chain recombines TRBV20-1 with TRBJ2-3; D may be TRBD2 (6 bases). CDR1 is DFQATT and CDR2 is SNEGSKA in the germline V gene (reference sequence). V dropped 5 bases and J dropped 1 base, with 10 bases sitting between them. The CDR3 totals 13 residues. The CDR3 spells CSARGRGTDTQYF. The CDR3 nucleotides read TGCAGTGCTCGGGGGAGAGGCACAGATACGCAGTATTTT.

V is TRBV29-1 and J is TRBJ2-1; D might be TRBD2 (7 bases). Germline V CDR1 and CDR2: SQVTM, ANQGSEA. Trimming removed 5 bases from V and 8 bases from J, with 13 bases in between. The CDR3 is made up of 12 amino acids. In DNA form, the CDR3 reads TGCAGCGTTTCCCAAGGGGGGGATGAGCAGTTCTTC. This sequence encodes CSVSQGGDEQFF.

This clonotype turned up a few times. The V call is TRBV7-2, the J call TRBJ1-2; tentatively, D is TRBD1 (5 bases). This CDR3 has 16 amino acids. The ends were cut back, 9 bases at V and 2 bases at J, with 22 bases in the middle. From germline, CDR1 is SGHTA and CDR2 FQGNSA. CDR3 protein: CASGVLMGPLNYGYTF. The DNA of the CDR3 is TGTGCCAGTGGGGTCCTCATGGGACCACTCAACTATGGCTACACCTTC.

This clonotype was counted at least ten times. The CDR3 spells CASSLGTNQETQYF. CDR3 coding DNA: TGTGCCAGCAGCTTAGGGACTAACCAAGAGACCCAGTACTTC. The rearrangement links TRBV7-8 to TRBJ2-5, with TRBD2 as a possible D gene (6 bases). Germline CDR1 and CDR2: SGHVS and FQNEAQ. Trimming removed 1 base at V and 0 bases at J, with 6 bases between. The CDR3 length is 14 residues. The full variable domain, with the rest looked up from reference TRBV7-8 and TRBJ2-5, is GAGVSQSPRYKVAKRGQDVALRCDPISGHVSLFWYQQALGQGPEFLTYFQNEAQLDKSGLPSDRFFAERPEGSVSTLKIQRTQQEDSAVYLCASSLGTNQETQYFGPGTRLLVL.

This chain links TRBV5-6 with TRBJ2-7; 7 bases align to TRBD1. The junction had 5 bases not matched to a gene; V was cut back by 4 bases and J by 4 bases. Looked up from germline, CDR1 is SGHDT and CDR2 is YYEEEE. This CDR3 is 13 amino acids long. CDR3 in DNA: TGTGCCAGCAGCGTGGGACAGAGATACGAGCAGTACTTC. Amino acid sequence: CASSVGQRYEQYF.

The chain is built from TRBV12-3 or TRBV12-4 and TRBJ2-1, with a possible D match to TRBD1 (5 bases). Trimming shortened V by 7 bases and J by 5 bases, and 15 bases separated the two germline ends. CDR3 length: 14 residues. This CDR3 reads CASTVSFRDNEQFF. The DNA for the CDR3 is TGTGCCAGCACCGTATCGTTCAGGGACAATGAGCAGTTCTTC.

The chain joins TRBV20-1 to TRBJ2-3, with D perhaps being TRBD1 or TRBD2 (5 bases each). The ends were cut back, 3 bases at V and 2 bases at J, with 15 bases in the middle. This CDR3 region has 15 residues. CDR1 and CDR2 (germline): DFQATT, SNEGSKA (reference sequence). Here the CDR3 reads CSASQRDAFTDTQYF. DNA for the CDR3: TGCAGTGCTAGTCAACGGGACGCATTCACAGATACGCAGTATTTT.

In this sample, this clonotype turned up a few times. This sequence joins TRBV5-1 and TRBJ1-1; D perhaps matches TRBD1 (5 bases). V dropped 4 bases and J dropped 0 bases, with 19 bases sitting between them. This CDR3 contains 17 residues. Germline V gene lookup returns CDR1 SGHRS and CDR2 YFSETQ. The DNA of the CDR3 is TGCGCCAGCAGCCACGCCGGGGCGAATGGGATGAACACTGAAGCTTTCTTT. Translated, it gives CASSHAGANGMNTEAFF.

This clonotype was seen repeatedly, ten times or more. The CDR3 loop is CASSLEPREQPQHF. CDR3 DNA sequence: TGTGCCAGCAGCTTAGAGCCCCGTGAACAGCCCCAGCATTTT. This chain links TRBV7-2 with TRBJ1-5, with D unresolved. The CDR3 sequence is 14 residues long. V was trimmed by 1 base and J by 7 bases, leaving 11 bases between them. Per the germline V gene, CDR1 is SGHTA and CDR2 is FQGNSA.

The table lists this clonotype with many counts. The V and J genes are TRBV25-1 and TRBJ1-1, with D uncertain. Germline loops: CDR1 MGHDK, CDR2 SYGVNS. The CDR3 runs to 11 residues. Trimming shortened V by 3 bases and J by 8 bases, and 7 bases separated the two germline ends. The CDR3 DNA is TGTGCCAGCAGTGAGGAGGGCGAAGCTTTCTTT. Its translation: CASSEEGEAFF.

The table lists this clonotype with a few counts. This chain joins TRBV5-1 and TRBJ2-3; the match to TRBD1 covers 7 bases. This CDR3 has 15 residues. V shed 1 base, J shed 6 bases, and the junction held 8 bases outside the gene matches. Germline V CDR1 and CDR2: SGHRS, YFSETQ. The CDR3 nucleotides read TGCGCCAGCAGCTTGTCCCCTTCACAGGGGGATACGCAGTATTTT. This encodes CASSLSPSQGDTQYF.

This clonotype appeared a few times. The chain recombines TRBV18 with TRBJ1-1, with D perhaps TRBD1 (5 bases). This CDR3 contains 13 residues. Germline CDR1 and CDR2: KGHSH and LQKENI. Trimming pared 2 bases from V and 5 bases from J, leaving 9 bases between. The CDR3 DNA follows: TGTGCCAGCTCACCAGGGACTCCAACTGAAGCTTTCTTT. Residues: CASSPGTPTEAFF.

The rearrangement uses TRBV5-1 and TRBJ2-7, with D tentatively TRBD1 (5 bases). Trimming stripped 2 bases from V and 0 bases from J, with 9 bases between. The CDR3 has 14 residues. Germline V gene lookup returns CDR1 SGHRS and CDR2 YFSETQ. The CDR3 protein is CASSLGAASYEQYF. CDR3 DNA: TGCGCCAGCAGCTTAGGGGCAGCCTCCTACGAGCAGTACTTC.